Below, 21 T cell receptor beta chains from the same sample are listed, as sequenced in a study of T cells after yellow fever vaccination (dated by TCRdb to between 2017 and 2020). Libraries were constructed by 5' RACE. Sequencing was carried out with an Illumina NovaSeq 6000. The public reads were quality trimmed at Q25 with fastp and then assembled into clones with MiXCR by TCRdb, keeping productive beta chains. Duplicate CDR3 protein sequences are folded into a single record with the most common DNA and genes. Within this sample are hundreds of thousands of distinct CDR3 sequences, with roughly 8.7% of them counted one time only. About 3% of the sample lies in the top ten. In light of the paper, this sample's treatment or condition label describes: live attenuated yellow fever vaccine strain. Source: CD4+ T cells sorted from PBMCs, taken 5 days after the yellow fever booster vaccination. The source of these receptors is a young man who received the YFV17D yellow fever vaccine.

At least ten counts were recorded for this clonotype. The genes are TRBV7-2 and TRBJ1-6, with a weak D call TRBD1 (6 bases). Trimming removed 5 bases from V and 11 bases from J, with 19 bases in between. The CDR3 has 15 amino acids. CDR1 and CDR2 from the germline V gene are SGHTA and FQGNSA. CDR3 protein: CASSPQGGGGTPLHF. The CDR3 coding sequence is TGTGCCAGCAGCCCACAGGGCGGCGGGGGTACACCCCTCCACTTT.

The chain recombines TRBV5-1 with TRBJ1-1; 7 bases align to TRBD1. The germline gives CDR1 SGHRS, CDR2 YFSETQ. V shed 1 base, J shed 3 bases, and the junction held 12 bases outside the gene matches. The CDR3 runs to 17 residues. This CDR3 reads CASSLNTLGQVYTEAFF. The CDR3 region has the DNA TGCGCCAGCAGCTTGAACACTCTCGGACAGGTTTACACTGAAGCTTTCTTT.

This clonotype has at least ten counts. The chain joins TRBV4-3 to TRBJ2-5; possibly TRBD1 or TRBD2 for D (5 bases each). Germline V CDR1 and CDR2: LGHNA, YSLEER. The CDR3 contains 15 residues. Trimming pared 2 bases from V and 4 bases from J, leaving 14 bases between. The CDR3 loop reads CASSQMSGAGETQYF. In DNA, the CDR3 is TGCGCCAGCAGCCAAATGTCCGGGGCTGGAGAGACCCAGTACTTC.

This clonotype appeared many times. The chain uses TRBV9 and TRBJ1-4; no firm D call. Germline loops: CDR1 SGDLS, CDR2 YYNGEE. This CDR3 region has 15 residues. V was cut by 4 bases and J by 8 bases, with 18 bases left in between. CDR3 protein: CASSRGKGAGEKLFF. CDR3 DNA: TGTGCCAGCAGCAGAGGGAAGGGAGCTGGGGAAAAACTGTTTTTT.

In this sample, this clonotype turned up a few times. This rearrangement joins TRBV6-1 to TRBJ2-7, with a weak D call TRBD2 (5 bases). The germline V and J ends were trimmed by 10 bases and 6 bases, with 19 bases remaining between them. The CDR3 runs to 13 residues. CDR1 MNHNS and CDR2 SASEGT come from the germline V gene. The CDR3: CATPFGVSGEQYF. DNA of the CDR3: TGTGCCACCCCATTCGGGGTTTCGGGCGAGCAGTACTTC.

CDR3 sequence (DNA): TGCAGTGCTAACTACGGCAATCAGCCCCAGCATTTT. Protein sequence: CSANYGNQPQHF. The genes are TRBV20-1 and TRBJ1-5; D is unclear. The germline V gene has CDR1 DFQATT and CDR2 SNEGSKA (reference sequence). CDR3 length: 12 residues. V was clipped by 4 bases and J by 2 bases, with 6 bases between them.

This clonotype came up a few times. The chain uses TRBV30 and TRBJ2-7, with D uncertain. The V gene lost 2 bases and the J gene lost 4 bases, with 6 bases spanning the gap. Germline CDR1 GTSNPN, CDR2 SVGIG (reference sequence). The CDR3 covers 11 residues. The CDR3 bases are TGTGCCTGGAGTATGGGGTACGAGCAGTACTTC. Protein: CAWSMGYEQYF.

This clonotype was counted ten times or more. This rearrangement joins TRBV28 to TRBJ2-7; D is possibly TRBD2 (6 bases). V lost 2 bases and J lost 6, with 8 bases in between. Per germline, CDR1 MDHEN and CDR2 SYDVKM. The CDR3 is 12 amino acids. The CDR3 DNA reads TGTGCCAGCAGTTTACAGGGAGGCGAGCAGTACGTC. This translates into CASSLQGGEQYV.

Ten or more counts support this clonotype. The chain has TRBV5-1 and TRBJ2-7, with TRBD1 as a possible D gene (6 bases). Germline-derived CDR1 and CDR2 are SGHRS and YFSETQ. The V end was cut by 0 bases, the J end by 5 bases, with 15 bases between. The CDR3 has 15 residues. The CDR3 loop reads CASSLGSQGGHEQYF. The CDR3 nucleotides are TGCGCCAGCAGCTTGGGGTCACAGGGTGGCCACGAGCAGTACTTC. The complete variable domain, with remaining parts taken from reference TRBV5-1 and TRBJ2-7, reads KAGVTQTPRYLIKTRGQQVTLSCSPISGHRSVSWYQQTPGQGLQFLFEYFSETQRNKGNFPGRFSGRQFSNSRSEMNVSTLELGDSALYLCASSLGSQGGHEQYFGPGTRLTVT.

This clonotype was seen ten or more times. The chain combines TRBV10-3 with TRBJ2-5; 10 bases are shared with TRBD1. The CDR3 is made up of 15 amino acids. With 7 bases clipped from V and 5 bases from J, the junction kept 10 bases outside the gene matches. CDR1 and CDR2 from the germline V gene are ENHRY and SYGVKD. The CDR3 sequence is CAIKSFDRGHETQYF. The CDR3 region has the DNA TGTGCCATCAAGAGCTTCGACAGGGGGCATGAGACCCAGTACTTC.

The chain has TRBV7-2 and TRBJ1-5; no reliable D call. V lost 6 bases and J 1 base, leaving 7 bases between the germline ends. The germline gives CDR1 SGHTA, CDR2 FQGNSA. There are 13 residues in the CDR3. The CDR3 region is CASRKDSNQPQHF. The CDR3 DNA reads TGTGCCAGCAGAAAGGACAGCAATCAGCCCCAGCATTTT.

The sample holds a few counts of this clonotype. This chain links TRBV4-3 with TRBJ1-2; 12 bases map to TRBD1. V gave up 0 bases and J gave up 8 bases; unmatched junction bases: 7. The CDR3 loop spans 16 amino acids. Germline CDR1 reads LGHNA; CDR2 reads YSLEER. The CDR3 here is CASSQDRDRGRGGYTF. In DNA, the CDR3 is TGCGCCAGCAGCCAAGATCGGGACAGGGGGCGAGGGGGCTACACCTTC.

This clonotype appeared a few times. The V gene is TRBV14, the J gene TRBJ2-3, with D tentatively TRBD2 (5 bases). V was trimmed by 6 bases and J by 2 bases, leaving 9 bases between them. This CDR3 is 13 amino acids long. Per germline, CDR1 SGHDN and CDR2 FVKESK. CDR3: CASRNGNTDTQYF. CDR3 sequence (DNA): TGTGCCAGCAGGAACGGGAACACAGATACGCAGTATTTT.

The DNA for the CDR3 is TGTGCCAGCAGCGCTCACAGGGCCGAAAACACCATATATTTT. Protein: CASSAHRAENTIYF. The chain employs TRBV11-2 and TRBJ1-3; D might be TRBD1 (6 bases). The CDR3 runs to 14 residues. V was cut by 5 bases and J by 6 bases, with 14 bases left in between. Germline lookup yields CDR1 SGHAT and CDR2 FQNNGV.

The table lists this clonotype with a few counts. The rearrangement links TRBV7-6 to TRBJ2-2; 7 positions match TRBD2. The CDR3 spans 17 residues. In germline, CDR1 is SGHVS, CDR2 FNYEAQ. Germline trimming cut 1 base from V and 4 bases from J; bases unmatched to any gene: 9. The CDR3 reads CASSLVGRGGFTGELFF. DNA of the CDR3: TGTGCCAGCAGCTTAGTCGGACGCGGGGGTTTCACCGGGGAGCTGTTTTTT. The full variable domain, with the rest looked up from reference TRBV7-6 and TRBJ2-2, is GAGVSQSPRYKVTKRGQDVALRCDPISGHVSLYWYRQALGQGPEFLTYFNYEAQQDKSGLPNDRFSAERPEGSISTLTIQRTEQRDSAMYRCASSLVGRGGFTGELFFGEGSRLTVL.

The chain uses TRBV7-6 and TRBJ2-5; TRBD1 aligns across 12 bases. The length of the CDR3 is 16 residues. Germline trimming cut 1 base from V and 5 bases from J; bases unmatched to any gene: 5. The germline gives CDR1 SGHVS, CDR2 FNYEAQ. The CDR3 DNA reads as TGTGCCAGCAGCTTAGGAGGGACAGGGGGCATGGAGACCCAGTACTTC. Protein: CASSLGGTGGMETQYF.

This clonotype occurred many times. V usage is TRBV5-1 and J usage is TRBJ2-5, with a possible D match to TRBD1 (6 bases). Per germline, CDR1 SGHRS and CDR2 YFSETQ. V was clipped by 0 bases and J by 2 bases, with 11 bases between them. The CDR3 contains 15 residues. The CDR3 DNA is TGCGCCAGCAGCTTGGTCCCTGGACAGCAAGAGACCCAGTACTTC. The encoded protein is CASSLVPGQQETQYF.

The genes are TRBV7-9 and TRBJ2-5; D possibly corresponds to TRBD2 (5 bases). This CDR3 spans 15 amino acids. The germline V gene has CDR1 SEHNR and CDR2 FQNEAQ (reference sequence). The V gene lost 5 bases and the J gene lost 5 bases, with 18 bases spanning the gap. In DNA, the CDR3 is TGTGCCAGCAGCATCCAGCCTGGAGGAGGTGAGACCCAGTACTTC. It is translated as CASSIQPGGGETQYF.

In its sample, this clonotype was seen a few times. V usage is TRBV3-1 and J usage is TRBJ2-7; D call uncertain. The CDR3 is made up of 15 amino acids. Trimming removed 2 bases from V and 0 bases from J, with 11 bases in between. Germline assignment: CDR1 LGHDT and CDR2 YNNKEL (reference sequence). As DNA, the CDR3 is TGTGCCAGCAGCCAACCCGGACGGAGCTCCTACGAGCAGTACTTC. This encodes CASSQPGRSSYEQYF.

The CDR3 loop reads CASSLTIGEQFF. In DNA, the CDR3 is TGTGCCAGCAGCTTAACCATAGGGGAGCAGTTCTTC. This chain joins TRBV7-2 and TRBJ2-1; D is unclear. The CDR3 totals 12 residues. Trimming removed 2 bases from V and 10 bases from J, with 9 bases in between. The germline V gene has CDR1 SGHTA and CDR2 FQGNSA. Drawing the rest from reference TRBV7-2 and TRBJ2-1, the complete variable domain is GAGVSQSPSNKVTEKGKDVELRCDPISGHTALYWYRQSLGQGLEFLIYFQGNSAPDKSGLPSDRFSAERTGGSVSTLTIQRTQQEDSAVYLCASSLTIGEQFFGPGTRLTVL.

This chain connects TRBV5-1 to TRBJ2-2, with unresolved D. Between the trimmed V and J ends, which lost 0 bases and 1 base, there was a span of 10 bases. The CDR3 runs to 16 residues. Germline V CDR1 and CDR2: SGHRS, YFSETQ. CDR3 sequence reads: CASSLEVGQNTGELFF. The DNA for the CDR3 is TGCGCCAGCAGCTTGGAGGTAGGGCAGAACACCGGGGAGCTGTTTTTT.